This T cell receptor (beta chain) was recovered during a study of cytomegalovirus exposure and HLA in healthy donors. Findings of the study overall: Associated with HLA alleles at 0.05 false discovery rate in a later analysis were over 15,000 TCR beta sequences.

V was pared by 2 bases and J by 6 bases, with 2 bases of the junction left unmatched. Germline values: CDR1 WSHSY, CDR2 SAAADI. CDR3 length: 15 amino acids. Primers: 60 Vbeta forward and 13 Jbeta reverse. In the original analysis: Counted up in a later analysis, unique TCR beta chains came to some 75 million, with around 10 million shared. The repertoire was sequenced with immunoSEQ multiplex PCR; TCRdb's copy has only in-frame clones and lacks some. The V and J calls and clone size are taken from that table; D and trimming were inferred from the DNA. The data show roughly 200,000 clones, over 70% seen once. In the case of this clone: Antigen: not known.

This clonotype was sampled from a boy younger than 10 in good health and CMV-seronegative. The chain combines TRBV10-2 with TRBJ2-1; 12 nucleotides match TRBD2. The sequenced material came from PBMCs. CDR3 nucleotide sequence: TGCGCCAGCAGTGAGGGACTAGCGGGGACCAATGAGCAGTTCTTC. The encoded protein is CASSEGLAGTNEQFF.